These 32 T cell receptor beta chains were all obtained from the same sample, sequenced in a study of human T cells and chemical hapten exposure. As for time point: patch test 3, about 24 weeks after DPC sensitization. The treatment denotes: therapeutic diphenylcyclopropenone sensitization with weekly scalp DPC. TCRdb passed the RACE reads through MiXCR, listing each CDR3 protein once. The sample consists of about 190,000 distinct CDR3 sequences, roughly a quarter of them appearing once. The input for sequencing was whole blood, taken in connection with sensitization to the hapten diphenylcyclopropenone (DPC). These receptors came from a woman aged 40-49 years with alopecia areata. Some clones in this sample may be carry-over from other donors' samples.

This clonotype was observed a handful of times. CDR3 protein: CASSMTGRDTQYF. CDR3 in DNA: TGTGCCAGCAGTATGACAGGGAGAGATACGCAGTATTTT. The V and J genes are TRBV28 and TRBJ2-3, with 7 bases matching TRBD1. In germline, CDR1 is MDHEN, CDR2 SYDVKM. This CDR3 comprises 13 residues. Trimming cost V 5 bases and J 5 bases; bases outside gene matches: 4.

J is TRBJ2-5 and V is TRBV11-2; the D is unclear. The CDR3 spans 14 residues. In germline, CDR1 is SGHAT, CDR2 FQNNGV. With 2 bases removed from V and 4 bases from J, the gap between germline ends came to 11 bases. CDR3 sequence: CASSLTRPPETQYF. CDR3 DNA sequence: TGTGCCAGCAGCTTAACTCGACCCCCAGAGACCCAGTACTTC.

The chain has TRBV6-2 or TRBV6-3 and TRBJ2-7, with a tentative D call TRBD2 (7 bases). The CDR3 covers 14 residues. Germline CDR1 is MNHEY and CDR2 is SVGEGT. Trimming stripped 7 bases from V and 1 base from J, with 14 bases between. CDR3: CASTRGGVSYEQYF. In nucleotides, the CDR3 is TGTGCCAGCACCAGAGGGGGGGTGTCCTACGAGCAGTACTTC.

This clonotype was detected a few times. This rearrangement joins TRBV20-1 to TRBJ2-1; 8 bases fit TRBD2. This CDR3 contains 17 residues. V was pared by 4 bases and J by 0 bases, with 11 bases of the junction left unmatched. CDR1 is DFQATT and CDR2 is SNEGSKA in the germline V gene (reference sequence). Written as DNA, the CDR3 is TGCAGTGCTAACCCTACTAGCGGCCTAAGCTCCTACAATGAGCAGTTCTTC. It encodes CSANPTSGLSSYNEQFF.

The V call is TRBV20-1, the J call TRBJ1-5; no definite D call. The ends were cut back, 3 bases at V and 2 bases at J, with 11 bases in the middle. The CDR3 loop spans 14 amino acids. The germline CDR1 and CDR2 sequences are DFQATT and SNEGSKA (reference sequence). The DNA of the CDR3 is TGCAGTGCTAGCCATAATGCTGGCAATCAGCCCCAGCATTTT. It codes for CSASHNAGNQPQHF.

The chain employs TRBV10-3 and TRBJ2-3; 8 nucleotides agree with TRBD2. Germline CDR1 is ENHRY and CDR2 is SYGVKD. V lost 7 bases to trimming and J lost 2 bases; unmatched junction nucleotides: 5. The CDR3 totals 14 residues. CDR3 nucleotides: TGTGCCATCACCGCTAGCGGGTTCACAGATACGCAGTATTTT. As protein: CAITASGFTDTQYF.

Points on this clonotype: The junction departs from germline at one end; a sequencing error may be responsible. The chain has TRBV28 and TRBJ2-7, with a possible D match to TRBD2 (5 bases). This CDR3 has 10 residues. Germline V gene data show CDR1 as MDHEN and CDR2 as SYDVKM. CDR3 loop: CASGRESLDF. DNA of the CDR3: TGTGCCAGCGGTAGGGAGTCCCTCGACTTC. Filled out from reference TRBV28 and TRBJ2-7, the complete variable domain reads DVKVTQSSRYLVKRTGEKVFLECVQDMDHENMFWYRQDPGLGLRLIYFSYDVKMKEKGDIPEGYSVSREKKERFSLILESASTNQTSMYLCASGRESLDFGPGTRLTVT.

The chain uses TRBV27 and TRBJ2-2, with TRBD2 as a possible D gene (6 bases). Germline CDR1 and CDR2: MNHEY and SMNVEV (reference sequence). V was shortened by 5 bases and J by 5 bases, with 24 bases between the two germline ends. CDR3 length: 18 residues. This chain's CDR3 is CASSPLLQWRDGTGELFF. The CDR3 nucleotides read TGTGCCAGCAGTCCGCTCCTACAATGGCGGGATGGGACCGGGGAGCTGTTTTTT.

This rearrangement joins TRBV12-3 or TRBV12-4 to TRBJ2-7; D not certain. V lost 4 bases and J 2 bases, leaving 12 bases between the germline ends. This CDR3 contains 14 residues. CDR3 DNA: TGTGCCAGCAGTTCCGACCAGTGGGCCTACGAGCAGTACTTC. It specifies CASSSDQWAYEQYF.

CDR3 region: CASSLGREAFF. The CDR3 DNA follows: TGCGCCAGCAGCTTGGGCAGGGAAGCTTTCTTT. The chain joins TRBV5-1 to TRBJ1-1; D unresolved. The CDR3 runs to 11 residues. Germline values: CDR1 SGHRS, CDR2 YFSETQ. Trimming left V 0 bases short and J 8 bases short, with 5 bases between.

The chain is built from TRBV18 and TRBJ1-1, with 9 positions matching TRBD1. The CDR3 consists of 14 residues. Germline trimming cut 4 bases from V and 5 bases from J; bases unmatched to any gene: 5. From germline, CDR1 is KGHSH and CDR2 LQKENI. CDR3 loop: CASSQTGGETEAFF. CDR3 coding DNA: TGTGCCAGCTCACAGACAGGGGGGGAGACTGAAGCTTTCTTT.

The CDR3 is CASSVGTSGMYNEQFF. As DNA, the CDR3 is TGTGCCAGCAGCGTAGGGACTAGCGGGATGTACAATGAGCAGTTCTTC. The gene calls are TRBV9 and TRBJ2-1; 12 bases are shared with TRBD2. The trim removed 0 bases at V and 4 bases at J, leaving 2 bases unmatched. The CDR3 length is 16 residues. Germline lookup yields CDR1 SGDLS and CDR2 YYNGEE.

This clonotype came up a few times. The V call is TRBV20-1, the J call TRBJ1-5, with D unclear. CDR1 is DFQATT, CDR2 SNEGSKA, per germline (reference sequence). The CDR3 sequence is 16 residues long. The V gene lost 2 bases and the J gene lost 2 bases, with 16 bases spanning the gap. The CDR3 DNA is TGCAGTGCTAGAACCCCACTCGCCCCAGGCAATCAGCCCCAGCATTTT. Translation: CSARTPLAPGNQPQHF.

V and J are TRBV7-2 and TRBJ2-7; D remains unclear. CDR1 and CDR2 from the germline V gene are SGHTA and FQGNSA. This CDR3 region has 14 residues. Trimming removed 1 base at V and 0 bases at J, with 7 bases between. CDR3 region: CASSLGRNSYEQYF. In DNA, the CDR3 is TGTGCCAGCAGCTTAGGACGGAACTCCTACGAGCAGTACTTC.

The chain joins TRBV5-5 to TRBJ1-2; D gene uncertain. Trimming pared 4 bases from V and 2 bases from J, leaving 6 bases between. The germline CDR1 and CDR2 sequences are SGHKS and YYEKEE (reference sequence). The CDR3 length is 12 residues. The CDR3 loop is CASSMDNYGYTF. The CDR3 DNA reads TGTGCCAGCAGCATGGACAACTATGGCTACACCTTC.

The chain uses TRBV5-1 and TRBJ2-2, with D possibly called TRBD1 or TRBD2 (5 bases each). This CDR3 comprises 15 residues. Germline CDR1 and CDR2: SGHRS and YFSETQ. V gave up 0 bases and J gave up 6 bases, with 12 bases separating them. This chain's CDR3 is CASSLGQGAPGELFF. CDR3 bases: TGCGCCAGCAGCTTGGGGCAGGGAGCCCCCGGGGAGCTGTTTTTT.

The V and J genes are TRBV7-3 and TRBJ2-3, with D possibly being TRBD1 or TRBD2 (5 bases each). This CDR3 is 14 amino acids long. CDR1 is SGHTA, CDR2 FQGTGA, per germline. V lost 4 bases and J 7 bases, leaving 15 bases between the germline ends. The CDR3 region is CASSSSGTAYTQYF. The DNA for the CDR3 is TGTGCCAGCAGCTCCTCCGGGACCGCCTATACGCAGTATTTT.

This rearrangement joins TRBV11-2 to TRBJ2-1; a possible D gene is TRBD2 (6 bases). The better agreement between TRBJ2-7 and the DNA end casts doubt on the J call. CDR1 and CDR2 from the germline V gene are SGHAT and FQNNGV. The CDR3 length is 15 residues. The CDR3 nucleotides are TGTGCCAGCAGCCGACTAGTAATCTCCTACAATGAGCAGTACTTC. Its translation is CASSRLVISYNEQYF.

V gene TRBV7-6 combines with J gene TRBJ2-3, with D perhaps given as TRBD1 or TRBD2 (6 bases each). Trimming took off 3 bases at V and 5 bases at J, with 12 bases between the two ends. The CDR3 is made up of 14 amino acids. CDR1 and CDR2 from the germline V gene are SGHVS and FNYEAQ. CDR3 DNA: TGTGCCAGCAGCTTGGGCGGAGGGGGAGATACGCAGTATTTT. It codes for CASSLGGGGDTQYF.

This clonotype was seen a few times. J is TRBJ2-7 and V is TRBV4-2; 10 bases map to TRBD1. V trimming: 1 base; J trimming: 3 bases; junction bases outside the gene matches: 3. The CDR3 loop spans 15 amino acids. Germline loops: CDR1 LGHNA, CDR2 YNFKEQ. DNA of the CDR3: TGTGCCAGCAGCCAAGTGGGGACAGGGGTCTACGAGCAGTACTTC. Translated: CASSQVGTGVYEQYF.

In its sample, this clonotype was seen a few times. J is TRBJ1-1 and V is TRBV7-9; a possible D gene is TRBD1 (6 bases). The ends were cut back, 0 bases at V and 1 base at J, with 9 bases in the middle. In germline, CDR1 is SEHNR, CDR2 FQNEAQ (reference sequence). The CDR3 loop spans 15 amino acids. DNA for the CDR3: TGTGCCAGCAGCTTAGCAGGGGGGCAGAACACTGAAGCTTTCTTT. Its translation is CASSLAGGQNTEAFF.

This chain links TRBV9 with TRBJ1-2; 8 positions agree with TRBD1. The CDR3 consists of 13 residues. V was pared by 6 bases and J by 3 bases, with 4 bases of the junction left unmatched. Germline CDR1 and CDR2: SGDLS and YYNGEE. The CDR3 is CASNSGGHYGYTF. CDR3 coding DNA: TGTGCCAGCAACTCAGGGGGCCACTATGGCTACACCTTC.

This clonotype has more than one count but fewer than ten. The rearrangement uses TRBV27 and TRBJ1-6; TRBD1 is a possible D gene (5 bases). The V end was cut by 3 bases, the J end by 10 bases, with 13 bases between. The V gene's germline CDR1 is MNHEY and CDR2 SMNVEV (reference sequence). This CDR3 has 14 residues. The CDR3 DNA is TGTGCCAGCAGTTTCCTGCAAGAGGGGTCACCCCTCCACTTT. This sequence encodes CASSFLQEGSPLHF.

This chain connects TRBV12-3 or TRBV12-4 to TRBJ2-7, with unresolved D. The V and J ends lost 1 base and 3 bases respectively, with 7 bases between them. This CDR3 is built from 13 residues. The CDR3 nucleotides read TGTGCCAGCAGTTTAGTGTCGCGCTACGAGCAGTACTTC. Translation gives CASSLVSRYEQYF.

The genes are TRBV27 and TRBJ2-2, with a possible D match to TRBD2 (6 bases). The germline CDR1 and CDR2 sequences are MNHEY and SMNVEV (reference sequence). The CDR3 consists of 16 residues. Between the trimmed V and J ends, which lost 1 base and 1 base, there was a span of 10 bases. Written as DNA, the CDR3 is TGTGCCAGCAGTTTATTTGCGGGGCAGAACACCGGGGAGCTGTTTTTT. Its translation: CASSLFAGQNTGELFF.

In its sample, this clonotype was seen a few times. The rearrangement uses TRBV29-1 and TRBJ2-6; D could derive from TRBD1 or TRBD2 (6 bases each). The length of the CDR3 is 15 residues. The germline CDR1 and CDR2 sequences are SQVTM and ANQGSEA. Trimming took off 5 bases at V and 1 base at J, with 12 bases between the two ends. For the CDR3, the DNA is TGCAGCGTTCGAGAGGGGGGATCTGGGGCCAACGTCCTGACTTTC. It yields the protein CSVREGGSGANVLTF.

This clonotype showed up many times. V and J are TRBV7-9 and TRBJ1-3; no clear D. The CDR3 sequence is 14 residues long. V lost 4 bases and J lost 0, with 7 bases in between. CDR1 is SEHNR and CDR2 is FQNEAQ in the germline V gene (reference sequence). CDR3 nucleotide sequence: TGTGCCAGCAGCTCGGACTTCTCTGGAAACACCATATATTTT. It yields the protein CASSSDFSGNTIYF. The full variable domain, its missing parts supplied by reference TRBV7-9 and TRBJ1-3, is DTGVSQNPRHKITKRGQNVTFRCDPISEHNRLYWYRQTLGQGPEFLTYFQNEAQLEKSRLLSDRFSAERPKGSFSTLEIQRTEQGDSAMYLCASSSDFSGNTIYFGEGSWLTVV.

This chain uses TRBV5-5 with TRBJ2-5, with 10 bases that match TRBD2. J was trimmed by 2 bases and V by 4 bases; bases with no gene match: 5. The germline gives CDR1 SGHKS, CDR2 YYEKEE (reference sequence). The CDR3 loop spans 15 amino acids. Here the CDR3 reads CASSPGLAFQETQYF. The CDR3 DNA is TGTGCCAGCAGCCCGGGACTAGCGTTTCAAGAGACCCAGTACTTC.

This clonotype was seen only a few times. The rearrangement links TRBV7-8 to TRBJ2-1; tentatively, D is TRBD1 or TRBD2 (7 bases each). The CDR3 consists of 15 residues. CDR1 is SGHVS and CDR2 is FQNEAQ in the germline V gene. V lost 1 base and J lost 4, with 11 bases in between. The CDR3 protein is CASSLDRGGYNEQFF. CDR3 sequence (DNA): TGTGCCAGCAGCTTAGACAGGGGAGGGTACAATGAGCAGTTCTTC.

This clonotype was counted ten times or more. The chain has TRBV6-5 and TRBJ2-1, with D perhaps TRBD1 (5 bases). CDR1 is MNHEY and CDR2 is SVGAGI in the germline V gene. CDR3 length: 15 amino acids. V lost 6 bases to trimming and J lost 7 bases, with 19 bases between them. The DNA of the CDR3 is TGTGCCAGCAGCAACAGGCGCCTCCCTGAAAATGAGCAGTTCTTC. It specifies CASSNRRLPENEQFF.

In its sample, this clonotype was seen a few times. V gene TRBV20-1 combines with J gene TRBJ2-7; 12 positions agree with TRBD2. Trimming at V came to 0 bases and at J to 2 bases, leaving 11 bases not matched to a gene. Germline V gene data show CDR1 as DFQATT and CDR2 as SNEGSKA (reference sequence). The CDR3 is 18 residues long. Here the CDR3 reads CSARDPRLAGDRAYEQYF. CDR3 DNA: TGCAGTGCTAGAGATCCCCGACTAGCGGGAGATAGGGCCTACGAGCAGTACTTC.

This clonotype appeared a few times. The chain employs TRBV4-1 and TRBJ2-1, with 7 positions matching TRBD2. Per the germline V gene, CDR1 is MGHRA and CDR2 is YSYEKL. The CDR3 runs 20 residues. The V gene end was trimmed by 0 bases and the J gene end by 7 bases; junction bases not matched to a gene: 21. The CDR3 protein is CASSQETRFFAGEGVNEQFF. The DNA of the CDR3 is TGCGCCAGCAGCCAAGAAACCCGTTTCTTTGCGGGAGAAGGGGTGAATGAGCAGTTCTTC.